The 3 T cell receptor beta chains below were found in one sample sequenced in a study of regulatory T cells in long-lasting Graves disease. Documented time point: newly diagnosed GD, antithyroid drugs for less than 3 months. PBMCs provided the RNA from which the TCR library was made. According to the study, TCR beta libraries were built with iRepertoire HTBI primers and CDR3-region Arm-PCR. TCRdb redid the calling of the multiplex PCR reads with MiXCR, one entry per CDR3 protein. Among under 800,000 distinct CDR3 sequences listed, approximately 15% were seen once. This sample also appeared in a second study, on T cells in Graves' hyperthyroidism and ophthalmopathy.

Source: peripheral blood mononuclear cells (PBMCs), taken at new diagnosis, from a patient treated with antithyroid drugs. These receptor sequences come from a woman in her 30s with Graves disease.

The J gene is TRBJ2-1, the V gene TRBV6-1; TRBD2 agrees at 8 bases. CDR3 size: 14 residues. V was pared by 6 bases and J by 4 bases, with 5 bases of the junction left unmatched. The germline V gene encodes CDR1 MNHNS and CDR2 SASEGT. CDR3 sequence reads: CASSGLASYNEQFF. As DNA, the CDR3 is TGTGCCAGCAGCGGACTAGCTTCATACAATGAGCAGTTCTTC.

This clonotype was recorded many times. The chain carries TRBV20-1 and TRBJ2-1; 7 positions agree with TRBD2. After removal of 6 bases from V and 8 bases from J, the junction contained 10 bases not matched to a gene. The CDR3 extends over 13 amino acids. CDR1 DFQATT and CDR2 SNEGSKA come from the germline V gene (reference sequence). The CDR3 DNA reads as TGCAGTGCCGGGGACGGGAGGTCGGATGAGCAGTTCTTC. The encoded protein is CSAGDGRSDEQFF.

This clonotype was observed a few times. The CDR3 nucleotides read TGTGCCACGAACACCGAACACCGAGGGCGAGAAAAACTGTTTTTT. It specifies CATNTEHRGREKLFF. The V gene is TRBV6-1, the J gene TRBJ1-4; D not certain. Trimming cost V 10 bases and J 8 bases, with 23 bases left between them. The CDR3 has 15 residues. Germline assignment: CDR1 MNHNS and CDR2 SASEGT.